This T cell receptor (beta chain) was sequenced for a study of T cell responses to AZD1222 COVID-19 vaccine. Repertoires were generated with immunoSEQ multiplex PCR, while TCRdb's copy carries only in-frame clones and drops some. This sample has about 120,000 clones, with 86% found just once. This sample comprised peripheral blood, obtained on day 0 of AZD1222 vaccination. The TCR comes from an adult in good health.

CDR3: CASTAGGGNTGELFF. In DNA, the CDR3 is TGTGCCAGCACGGCGGGGGGAGGGAACACCGGGGAGCTGTTTTTT. This chain uses TRBV9 with TRBJ2-2, with TRBD2 identical over 8 bases. V lost 6 bases and J lost 1; bases outside the gene matches: 5. The CDR3 has 15 amino acids. Germline CDR1 SGDLS, CDR2 YYNGEE.